The 32 T cell receptor beta chains presented below share a single source sample, sequenced in a study of patients and donors after allogeneic stem cell transplantation. TCRdb re-analysed the RT-PCR reads in MiXCR, keeping a single row per CDR3 protein. The sample consists of 920,000 or so distinct CDR3 sequences, around 17% of them appearing once. The sample was blood, either unsorted or a sorted T cell fraction (not recorded which). These receptors were taken from a human donor who was either an allogeneic HSCT recipient or a stem cell or donor lymphocyte infusion donor (not recorded which). It is not recorded whose cells these are; they may come from a transplant donor.

This clonotype was detected only a few times. The chain couples TRBV20-1 to TRBJ1-1; 8 positions agree with TRBD1. Germline V gene data show CDR1 as DFQATT and CDR2 as SNEGSKA (reference sequence). V was clipped by 2 bases and J by 4 bases; unmatched bases: 3. The CDR3 extends over 13 amino acids. DNA of the CDR3: TGCAGTGCTAGAACAGGGGGGACCACTGAAGCTTTCTTT. This sequence encodes CSARTGGTTEAFF.

This chain connects TRBV12-3 or TRBV12-4 to TRBJ1-3; unclear D gene. CDR3 length: 15 residues. Trimming left V 3 bases short and J 0 bases short, with 9 bases between. CDR3 sequence reads: CASSFAASSGNTIYF. CDR3 DNA: TGTGCCAGCAGTTTTGCAGCCTCCTCTGGAAACACCATATATTTT.

The J gene is TRBJ2-3, the V gene TRBV4-2; 7 nucleotides match TRBD1. CDR3 length: 16 amino acids. V lost 1 base to trimming and J lost 2 bases; unmatched junction nucleotides: 6. Germline CDR1 LGHNA, CDR2 YNFKEQ. The CDR3 sequence: CASSQGGTADTDTQYF. In nucleotides, the CDR3 is TGTGCCAGCAGCCAAGGGGGGACAGCAGACACAGATACGCAGTATTTT.

This chain joins TRBV12-5 and TRBJ1-2; possibly TRBD1 for D (5 bases). Germline values: CDR1 LGHNT, CDR2 FRNRAP. The CDR3 runs 13 residues. V was cut by 2 bases and J by 5 bases, with 9 bases left in between. The CDR3 coding sequence is TGTGCTAGTGGTTTGCTCCCAGGGTATGGCTACACCTTC. Translated: CASGLLPGYGYTF.

In its sample, this clonotype was seen a few times. The CDR3 sequence is CASSLGLPTNNEQFF. CDR3 nucleotides: TGTGCCAGCAGTTTGGGACTACCCACTAACAATGAGCAGTTCTTC. This rearrangement joins TRBV6-5 to TRBJ2-1; 7 bases are shared with TRBD2. Trimming cost V 4 bases and J 5 bases; bases outside gene matches: 8. Germline V gene sequence: CDR1 MNHEY, CDR2 SVGAGI. The CDR3 consists of 15 residues.

The rearrangement uses TRBV7-2 and TRBJ2-7; unclear D gene. There are 15 residues in the CDR3. V was shortened by 6 bases and J by 3 bases, with 18 bases between the two germline ends. The germline CDR1 and CDR2 sequences are SGHTA and FQGNSA. The CDR3 loop is CASRRPGRRGYEQYF. CDR3 bases: TGTGCCAGCAGACGCCCGGGTCGTCGTGGCTACGAGCAGTACTTC.

In its sample, this clonotype was seen a few times. V usage is TRBV6-5 and J usage is TRBJ1-2; D is undetermined. Germline CDR1 and CDR2: MNHEY and SVGAGI. V lost 4 bases, J lost 6 bases, and 9 bases lay in between. This CDR3 comprises 12 residues. CDR3 DNA sequence: TGTGCCAGCAGTTCTGGTGGTAATGGCTACACCTTC. Translation: CASSSGGNGYTF.

In this sample, this clonotype turned up many times. The chain carries TRBV29-1 and TRBJ1-2; D uncertain. The V end was cut by 7 bases, the J end by 4 bases, with 13 bases between. Germline V CDR1 and CDR2: SQVTM, ANQGSEA. This CDR3 has 12 residues. Here the CDR3 reads CSAERTSYGYTF. The DNA of the CDR3 is TGCAGCGCAGAACGGACGTCCTATGGCTACACCTTC.

This clonotype came up a few times. This chain connects TRBV12-3 or TRBV12-4 to TRBJ1-1; tentative D call: TRBD1 (5 bases). The germline V and J ends were trimmed by 10 bases and 5 bases, with 29 bases remaining between them. This CDR3 spans 17 amino acids. In nucleotides, the CDR3 is TGTGCCACCTCGATTTCCCCGCAAGCAGGGCGAGGGACTGAAGCTTTCTTT. Protein product: CATSISPQAGRGTEAFF.

The rearrangement joins TRBV29-1 to TRBJ2-1; D perhaps matches TRBD2 (5 bases). This CDR3 has 12 amino acids. CDR1 and CDR2 from the germline V gene are SQVTM and ANQGSEA. Trimming cost V 3 bases and J 3 bases, with 6 bases left between them. The CDR3 DNA sequence: TGCAGCGTTGAGGACTTCTACAATGAGCAGTTCTTC. Its translation: CSVEDFYNEQFF.

This clonotype was counted only a few times. The gene calls are TRBV30 and TRBJ2-1; no clear D gene. The CDR3 has 14 amino acids. Germline V gives CDR1 GTSNPN, CDR2 SVGIG (reference sequence). Trimming left V 0 bases short and J 5 bases short, with 11 bases between. In nucleotides, the CDR3 is TGTGCCTGGAGTGTAGAACATCTCAACAATGAGCAGTTCTTC. The encoded protein is CAWSVEHLNNEQFF. The full variable domain, its missing parts supplied by reference TRBV30 and TRBJ2-1, is SQTIHQWPATLVQPVGSPLSLECTVEGTSNPNLYWYRQAAGRGLQLLFYSVGIGQISSEVPQNLSASRPQDRQFILSSKKLLLSDSGFYLCAWSVEHLNNEQFFGPGTRLTVL.

To note about this clonotype: A read error may explain this, as a much larger clone is one base away. V gene TRBV12-3 or TRBV12-4 combines with J gene TRBJ1-1, with D possibly being TRBD1 (5 bases). The CDR3 has 14 residues. The CDR3 DNA follows: TGTGCCAGCACCCAGGGAACCCCCAACACTGTAGCTTTCTTT. Amino acid sequence: CASTQGTPNTVAFF.

The table lists this clonotype with a few counts. This chain joins TRBV5-6 and TRBJ2-7; 12 nucleotides match TRBD2. The CDR3 has 15 amino acids. Germline V lookup: CDR1 SGHDT, CDR2 YYEEEE. After removal of 2 bases from V and 5 bases from J, the junction contained 5 bases not matched to a gene. This CDR3 reads CASSFGLAGWDEQYF. In nucleotides, the CDR3 is TGTGCCAGCAGCTTTGGACTAGCGGGATGGGACGAGCAGTACTTC.

This clonotype appeared a few times. The chain links TRBV12-3 or TRBV12-4 to TRBJ2-5; 12 nucleotides align to TRBD2. After removal of 7 bases from V and 4 bases from J, the junction contained 7 bases not matched to a gene. The CDR3 contains 15 residues. The CDR3, as DNA: TGTGCCAGCACCCGAGGGGGACTAGCGGGAGAGACCCAGTACTTC. Translation: CASTRGGLAGETQYF.

The genes are TRBV3-1 and TRBJ1-1; D gene unclear. The CDR3 loop spans 14 amino acids. Trimming stripped 2 bases from V and 10 bases from J, with 17 bases between. The germline V gene has CDR1 LGHDT and CDR2 YNNKEL (reference sequence). CDR3 protein: CASSQRSVGAGAFF. As DNA, the CDR3 is TGTGCCAGCAGCCAAAGGTCCGTGGGAGCGGGAGCTTTCTTT.

The genes are TRBV6-1 and TRBJ2-3; possibly TRBD1 for D (6 bases). Trimming pared 8 bases from V and 5 bases from J, leaving 20 bases between. Germline CDR1 is MNHNS and CDR2 is SASEGT. This CDR3 spans 15 amino acids. In nucleotides, the CDR3 is TGTGCCAGCTCTCCCGGCGCAGGGGTGGAAGATACGCAGTATTTT. As protein: CASSPGAGVEDTQYF.

The chain couples TRBV20-1 to TRBJ2-3, with 12 bases aligning to TRBD2. V lost 3 bases to trimming and J lost 2 bases; unmatched junction nucleotides: 6. CDR1 and CDR2 from the germline V gene are DFQATT and SNEGSKA (reference sequence). CDR3 size: 16 residues. CDR3 sequence (DNA): TGCAGTGCTAGTGAATGGACTAGCGGGGACACAGATACGCAGTATTTT. It codes for CSASEWTSGDTDTQYF.

The chain has TRBV30 and TRBJ2-1; D is unclear. V gave up 8 bases and J gave up 0 bases, with 17 bases separating them. This CDR3 has 15 residues. CDR1 GTSNPN and CDR2 SVGIG come from the germline V gene (reference sequence). The CDR3 is CAVTLLGISYNEQFF. The CDR3, as DNA: TGTGCCGTAACCCTCCTCGGAATCTCCTACAATGAGCAGTTCTTC. Variable domain in full (rest from reference TRBV30 and TRBJ2-1): SQTIHQWPATLVQPVGSPLSLECTVEGTSNPNLYWYRQAAGRGLQLLFYSVGIGQISSEVPQNLSASRPQDRQFILSSKKLLLSDSGFYLCAVTLLGISYNEQFFGPGTRLTVL.

This clonotype has only a few counts. This sequence joins TRBV7-9 and TRBJ1-2; D remains unclear. Trimming removed 5 bases from V and 3 bases from J, with 22 bases in between. Per the germline V gene, CDR1 is SEHNR and CDR2 is FQNEAQ (reference sequence). The CDR3 length is 17 residues. CDR3 in amino acids: CASSPTFAVVKDYGYTF. The CDR3 coding sequence is TGTGCCAGCAGCCCGACTTTTGCGGTGGTAAAGGACTATGGCTACACCTTC.

There are many counts of this clonotype. The chain uses TRBV12-3 or TRBV12-4 and TRBJ1-1; D is unclear. The CDR3 sequence is 12 residues long. Trimming took off 4 bases at V and 4 bases at J, with 7 bases between the two ends. CDR3 DNA: TGTGCCAGCAGTTCCTCGGTCACTGAAGCTTTCTTT. Translating gives CASSSSVTEAFF.

The J gene is TRBJ2-1, the V gene TRBV28, with 12 bases matching TRBD2. The J segment lost 7 bases and the V segment lost 7 bases, leaving 2 bases of the junction unmatched. CDR1 and CDR2 (germline): MDHEN, SYDVKM. This CDR3 comprises 13 residues. The CDR3 spells CASITSGRNEQFF. The CDR3 nucleotides read TGTGCCAGCATAACTAGCGGGAGGAATGAGCAGTTCTTC. The full variable domain, its missing parts supplied by reference TRBV28 and TRBJ2-1, is DVKVTQSSRYLVKRTGEKVFLECVQDMDHENMFWYRQDPGLGLRLIYFSYDVKMKEKGDIPEGYSVSREKKERFSLILESASTNQTSMYLCASITSGRNEQFFGPGTRLTVL.

V usage is TRBV30 and J usage is TRBJ2-1; 9 bases agree with TRBD1. Trimming at V came to 8 bases and at J to 3 bases, leaving 5 bases not matched to a gene. The V gene's germline CDR1 is GTSNPN and CDR2 SVGIG (reference sequence). This CDR3 is built from 13 residues. The CDR3 nucleotides are TGTGCCGTGACAGGGGGTTTCTACAATGAGCAGTTCTTC. As protein: CAVTGGFYNEQFF. Looking up the rest from reference TRBV30 and TRBJ2-1 gives the full variable domain: SQTIHQWPATLVQPVGSPLSLECTVEGTSNPNLYWYRQAAGRGLQLLFYSVGIGQISSEVPQNLSASRPQDRQFILSSKKLLLSDSGFYLCAVTGGFYNEQFFGPGTRLTVL.

The chain is built from TRBV30 and TRBJ1-4; D is uncertain. Trimming stripped 4 bases from V and 4 bases from J, with 10 bases between. This CDR3 comprises 13 residues. The germline CDR1 and CDR2 sequences are GTSNPN and SVGIG (reference sequence). CDR3 sequence (DNA): TGTGCCTGGACCCCCATACGTAATGAAAAACTGTTTTTT. Its translation: CAWTPIRNEKLFF.

This clonotype showed up just a few times. V usage is TRBV12-3 or TRBV12-4 and J usage is TRBJ2-7, with 12 bases lining up with TRBD2. V lost 3 bases and J lost 2; bases outside the gene matches: 8. CDR3 length: 17 residues. In nucleotides, the CDR3 is TGTGCCAGCAGTTTCCCTCGACTAGCGGGAGTGACCTACGAGCAGTACTTC. This gives the protein CASSFPRLAGVTYEQYF.

V and J are TRBV3-1 and TRBJ2-1; D tentatively reads TRBD1 or TRBD2 (5 bases each). The CDR3 is 16 amino acids. V was pared by 0 bases and J by 6 bases, with 15 bases between. Germline lookup yields CDR1 LGHDT and CDR2 YNNKEL (reference sequence). The CDR3 sequence: CASSQDDRGPPNEQFF. The CDR3 region has the DNA TGTGCCAGCAGCCAAGATGATCGGGGCCCTCCCAATGAGCAGTTCTTC.

V usage is TRBV9 and J usage is TRBJ2-7; 11 bases align to TRBD1. With V trimmed by 4 bases and J by 7 bases, 7 bases remained unmatched. The CDR3 is 14 residues long. Germline V lookup: CDR1 SGDLS, CDR2 YYNGEE. The CDR3 loop is CASSTGTGGVEQYF. CDR3 DNA: TGTGCCAGCAGCACGGGGACAGGGGGTGTTGAGCAGTACTTC. Supplemented by reference TRBV9 and TRBJ2-7, the full variable domain reads DSGVTQTPKHLITATGQRVTLRCSPRSGDLSVYWYQQSLDQGLQFLIQYYNGEERAKGNILERFSAQQFPDLHSELNLSSLELGDSALYFCASSTGTGGVEQYFGPGTRLTVT.

Many counts were recorded for this clonotype. The CDR3 loop is CASSFAGSSYEQYF. The DNA of the CDR3 is TGTGCCAGCAGCTTTGCGGGGAGCTCCTACGAGCAGTACTTC. The genes are TRBV7-9 and TRBJ2-7; D is possibly TRBD2 (6 bases). CDR3 length: 14 residues. The V end lost 3 bases, the J end lost 0 bases, and 9 bases lay between the germline ends. CDR1 is SEHNR and CDR2 is FQNEAQ in the germline V gene (reference sequence).

The V call is TRBV6-5, the J call TRBJ2-1; 10 nucleotides agree with TRBD2. V was pared by 2 bases and J by 1 base, with 8 bases of the junction left unmatched. Germline V gene sequence: CDR1 MNHEY, CDR2 SVGAGI. CDR3 size: 18 residues. Here the CDR3 DNA reads TGTGCCAGCAGTTACGCCGGGGCTAGCGGGGGATCCTACAATGAGCAGTTCTTC. Its translation: CASSYAGASGGSYNEQFF.

The V call is TRBV5-5, the J call TRBJ1-2; D possibly corresponds to TRBD1 (6 bases). Per germline, CDR1 SGHKS and CDR2 YYEKEE (reference sequence). Deletions cut 4 bases from V and 6 bases from J, with 13 bases between. This CDR3 is built from 13 residues. CDR3 DNA sequence: TGTGCCAGCAGCCCCAGGACAGAGAATGGCTACACCTTC. This gives the protein CASSPRTENGYTF.

This clonotype appeared a few times. V gene TRBV18 combines with J gene TRBJ2-7, with D possibly matching TRBD1 (5 bases). Trimming pared 2 bases from V and 2 bases from J, leaving 19 bases between. Germline loops: CDR1 KGHSH, CDR2 LQKENI. CDR3 size: 17 residues. CDR3 in DNA: TGTGCCAGCTCACCAGACAGAAAGACCAGGCGCACCTACGAGCAGTACTTC. This gives the protein CASSPDRKTRRTYEQYF.

This clonotype has only a few counts. The V and J genes are TRBV5-6 and TRBJ1-4; no reliable D call. The V gene's germline CDR1 is SGHDT and CDR2 YYEEEE. The ends were cut back, 1 base at V and 7 bases at J, with 17 bases in the middle. CDR3 length: 16 residues. CDR3 residues: CASSLLVRDGSEKLFF. In DNA, the CDR3 is TGTGCCAGCAGCTTGTTAGTGAGGGATGGTTCTGAAAAACTGTTTTTT.

This clonotype was found a few times. This chain connects TRBV6-1 to TRBJ1-3; TRBD1 matches at 8 bases. V was clipped by 6 bases and J by 4 bases; unmatched bases: 11. Germline V gene sequence: CDR1 MNHNS, CDR2 SASEGT. This CDR3 region has 16 residues. CDR3 sequence reads: CASSRTGGLIGNTIYF. The CDR3 DNA reads TGTGCCAGCAGCCGTACAGGGGGACTAATAGGAAACACCATATATTTT.